These T cell receptor beta chains were read from a single sample in a study of cytomegalovirus exposure and HLA in healthy donors. The table came from immunoSEQ multiplex PCR; TCRdb's copy has only in-frame clones and leaves some out. The data show about 92,000 clones, over 70% seen once. Specimen: PBMCs. The receptors shown here come from a girl aged 2-10 years in good health and CMV-seropositive. Each CDR3 is given with its conserved first and last residue. The D gene is left open where the match is weak. Some rows have no size entry. The others give once, few or many, or a class for an expanded clone.

j_call | d_call | clone_size | v_call | cdr3_nt | cdr3_aa
TRBJ2-5 | TRBD2 | few | TRBV27 | TGTGCCAGCAGTCCAGCGGGGTTTCAAGAGACCCAGTACTTC | CASSPAGFQETQYF
TRBJ1-5 | . | . | TRBV19 | TGTGCCAGTAGTATTAAAGGTGGAGTTCGGGTTAGCAATCAGCCCCAGCATTTT | CASSIKGGVRVSNQPQHF
TRBJ1-3 | TRBD1 | . | TRBV19 | TGTGCCAGTAGCTTCCTGACAGGGAGAGACACCATATATTTT | CASSFLTGRDTIYF
TRBJ1-2 | . | . | TRBV7-9 | TGTGCCAGCAGCCAACTTGGGGCGAACCTCTATGGCTACACCTTC | CASSQLGANLYGYTF
TRBJ1-1 | . | . | TRBV9 | TGTGCCAGCAGCGTAGAAGGGGCCTCGAACACTGAAGCTTTCTTT | CASSVEGASNTEAFF
TRBJ1-3 | . | . | TRBV6-5 | TGTGCCAGCGGACTGTCCTCTGGAAACACCATATATTTT | CASGLSSGNTIYF
TRBJ1-1 | . | . | TRBV5-1 | TGCGCCAGCAGCTTGGAGGGGTCGTTAGCTTTCTTT | CASSLEGSLAFF
TRBJ2-3 | . | few | TRBV9 | TGTGCCAGCAGCACCAGGTCCGTAGATACGCAGTATTTT | CASSTRSVDTQYF
TRBJ2-1 | TRBD2 | . | TRBV29-1 | TGCAGCGGCTGGACTAGCGGGAGCTCCTACAATGAGCAGTTCTTC | CSGWTSGSSYNEQFF
TRBJ1-4 | . | . | TRBV5-1 | TGCGCCAGCAGCTTGGGGGCGGCGACAGTTCGTTTTTGGGAACTGTTTTTT | CASSLGAATVRFWELFF
TRBJ1-3 | . | . | TRBV30 | TGTGCCTGTCAGGGTTCTGGAAACACCATATATTTT | CACQGSGNTIYF
TRBJ2-3 | TRBD1 | . | TRBV6-5 | TGTGCCAGCAGTTGGGGGACAGGTTCAGATACGCAGTATTTT | CASSWGTGSDTQYF
TRBJ2-7 | . | . | TRBV19 | TGTGCCAGTAGTATTAGTGGGGGACAAATGAGCTCCTACGAGCAGTACTTC | CASSISGGQMSSYEQYF
TRBJ1-2 | TRBD1 | . | TRBV28 | TGTGCCAGCACACCCATTTTCAGGGACAGGGGGAGAGGTGGCTACACCTTC | CASTPIFRDRGRGGYTF
TRBJ2-3 | . | . | TRBV7-2 | TGTGCCAGCAGTCTAAGGGGCGGGACTACAGATACGCAGTATTTT | CASSLRGGTTDTQYF
TRBJ2-3 | TRBD2 | . | TRBV13 | TGTGCCAGCAGTCCTTTTCCCCGACTAGCGGGAGTAGATACGCAGTATTTT | CASSPFPRLAGVDTQYF
TRBJ1-2 | TRBD1 | . | TRBV5-6 | TGTGCCAGCAGCTCAAATCAGGGGGGCTATGGCTACACCTTC | CASSSNQGGYGYTF
TRBJ1-2 | . | . | TRBV7-2 | TGTGCCAGCAGCTTAGGTGGAGGACTCATCCTAGAACTTTATGGCTACACCTTC | CASSLGGGLILELYGYTF
TRBJ2-3 | TRBD2 | . | TRBV19 | TGTGCCAGTAGTCTTGGGACTACCACGCAGTATTTT | CASSLGTTTQYF
TRBJ2-2 | TRBD1 | once | TRBV7-6 | TGTGCCAGCAGCCCCGGGACAGGGGGTACCGGGGAGCTGTTTTTT | CASSPGTGGTGELFF
TRBJ2-4 | TRBD1 | few | TRBV6-6 | TGTGCCAGCAGTCCACCCCTGACAGGGCAAAAAAACATTCAGTACTTC | CASSPPLTGQKNIQYF
TRBJ1-2 | . | . | TRBV6-4 | TGTGCCAGCACCGGCGGGTATGGCTACACCTTC | CASTGGYGYTF
TRBJ2-7 | TRBD1 | . | TRBV4-2 | TGTGCCAGCAGCCTTCGGACAGGGTCGTCGACTCTCTACGAGCAGTACTTC | CASSLRTGSSTLYEQYF
TRBJ1-2 | TRBD1 | . | TRBV9 | TGTGCCAGCAGCACAGACAGGGGAGGTGGTTATGGCTACACCTTC | CASSTDRGGGYGYTF
TRBJ2-7 | . | . | TRBV28 | TGTGCCAGCAGTTTGCACCGGGCGGGGGCCCACGAGCAGTACTTC | CASSLHRAGAHEQYF
TRBJ2-5 | TRBD2 | . | TRBV9 | TGTGCCAGCAGCGTAGAAGGGAGCGGGATGAGGGAGACCCAGTACTTC | CASSVEGSGMRETQYF
TRBJ2-3 | . | . | TRBV6-1 | TGTGCCAGCAGAGTAACCGGGACTAGCACAGATACGCAGTATTTT | CASRVTGTSTDTQYF
TRBJ1-5 | . | . | TRBV2 | TGTGCCAGCAGTGAATATTTGAGCAATCAGCCCCAGCATTTT | CASSEYLSNQPQHF
TRBJ1-5 | TRBD1 | . | TRBV30 | TGTGCCTGGATCAACGGGACAGGTCATATATGCAATCAGCCCCAGCATTTT | CAWINGTGHICNQPQHF
TRBJ2-1 | TRBD2 | few | TRBV6-5 | TGTGCCAGCAGAATAGCGGGATACAATGAGCAGTTCTTC | CASRIAGYNEQFF
TRBJ2-1 | TRBD2 | . | TRBV30 | TGTGCCTGGAGTGTACGTGGGACTAGCGGTTACAATGAGCAGTTCTTC | CAWSVRGTSGYNEQFF
TRBJ2-5 | TRBD1 | . | TRBV29-1 | TGCAGCGTTAGACCGCGGACAGGGCGGGAGACCCAGTACTTC | CSVRPRTGRETQYF